A selection of T cell receptor beta chains follows, all from one sample in a study of blood T cell repertoires in COVID-19. TCRdb's copy holds only in-frame clones and misses some; the assay was immunoSEQ multiplex PCR. Of around 160,000 clones detected, 85% to 90% appear once; the ten largest clones hold about an eighth. The specimen was peripheral blood. The receptors here all came from a man aged 18 to 30 with COVID-19, enrolled during active disease. The CDR3 runs from the conserved cysteine through the conserved F or W. A D gene is named only where the DNA matches it firmly. Some rows have no size entry. The others give once, few or many, or a class for an expanded clone.

abundance	v_gene	d_gene	j_gene	CDR3aa	CDR3nt
.	TRBV29-1	TRBD1	TRBJ1-4	CSAGTGGNEKLLF	TGCAGCGCTGGGACAGGGGGGAATGAAAAACTGCTTTTT
.	TRBV5-8	.	TRBJ1-1	CASSLVRSPNTEAFF	TGTGCCAGCAGCTTGGTTAGAAGTCCGAACACTGAAGCTTTCTTT
.	TRBV18	TRBD1	TRBJ1-4	CASSVGQGKEKLLF	TGTGCCAGCTCTGTGGGACAGGGGAAAGAAAAACTGCTTTTT
.	TRBV7-9	TRBD2	TRBJ2-1	CASRLTTSGGDSHNEQFF	TGTGCCAGCAGACTAACGACTAGCGGGGGGGATTCCCACAATGAGCAGTTCTTC
.	TRBV4-1	.	TRBJ1-1	CASSQVVTGEAFF	TGCGCCAGCAGCCAAGTAGTGACAGGAGAAGCTTTCTTT
once	TRBV10-2	TRBD2	TRBJ2-1	CASGHPGGKSSYNEQFF	TGCGCCAGCGGGCACCCGGGGGGGAAGAGCTCCTACAATGAGCAGTTCTTC
.	TRBV15	TRBD1	TRBJ2-1	CATSKDRGLYNEQFF	TGTGCCACCAGCAAGGACAGGGGACTATACAATGAGCAGTTCTTC
.	TRBV9	TRBD1	TRBJ1-1	CASSADRSGGPNTEAFF	TGTGCCAGCAGCGCGGACCGCTCAGGGGGCCCGAACACTGAAGCTTTCTTT
.	TRBV4-3	.	TRBJ2-7	CASSQGRQVPYEQYF	TGCGCCAGCAGCCAAGGACGGCAGGTACCCTACGAGCAGTACTTC
few	TRBV27	.	TRBJ1-1	CASSPDAGTEAFF	TGTGCCAGCAGTCCGGACGCGGGCACTGAAGCTTTCTTT
.	TRBV15	.	TRBJ2-7	CATSRDRSTIYEQYF	TGTGCCACCAGCAGAGATCGGAGCACTATCTACGAGCAGTACTTC
.	TRBV30	.	TRBJ1-3	CAWSAATGNTIYF	TGTGCCTGGAGTGCAGCGACTGGAAACACCATATATTTT
.	TRBV7-2	.	TRBJ1-1	CASSPGFEAFF	TGTGCCAGCAGCCCAGGATTTGAAGCTTTCTTT
.	TRBV27	TRBD1	TRBJ1-1	CASSSPGQGQAFF	TGTGCCAGCAGTTCACCGGGACAGGGACAAGCTTTCTTT
.	TRBV28	.	TRBJ1-5	CASSLPQNQPQHF	TGTGCCAGCAGCCTCCCACAGAATCAGCCCCAGCATTTT
.	TRBV5-6	TRBD2	TRBJ2-7	CASSLFVPGLAGGEDEQYF	TGTGCCAGCAGCTTGTTTGTCCCGGGACTAGCGGGAGGAGAAGACGAGCAGTACTTC
.	TRBV7-9	.	TRBJ2-4	CASSPVAGAAKNIQYF	TGTGCCAGCAGCCCGGTGGCAGGGGCTGCCAAAAACATTCAGTACTTC
once	TRBV13	TRBD2	TRBJ2-7	CASSPGGHGGFYEQYF	TGTGCCAGCAGCCCGGGGGGGCATGGGGGATTCTACGAGCAGTACTTC
.	TRBV29-1	.	TRBJ2-4	CSATVFAKNIQYF	TGCAGCGCCACAGTATTCGCCAAAAACATTCAGTACTTC
.	TRBV27	TRBD2	TRBJ2-1	CASSRTPGLAGVNEQFF	TGTGCCAGCAGTCGTACCCCAGGACTAGCGGGAGTCAATGAGCAGTTCTTC
once	TRBV24-1	TRBD1	TRBJ2-7	CATSDETGGAYEQYF	TGTGCCACCAGTGATGAGACAGGGGGAGCCTACGAGCAGTACTTC
.	TRBV18	TRBD1	TRBJ2-7	CASSPETGYYEQYF	TGTGCCAGCTCACCCGAGACAGGGTACTACGAGCAGTACTTC
.	TRBV29-1	TRBD2	TRBJ2-1	CSVGGAADSYNEQFF	TGCAGCGTCGGGGGGGCAGCGGACTCCTACAATGAGCAGTTCTTC
.	TRBV9	.	TRBJ2-5	CASSDPGLPYF	TGTGCCAGCAGCGACCCGGGACTTCCGTACTTC
.	TRBV4-3	TRBD1	TRBJ1-4	CASSQDGTEKLLF	TGCGCCAGCAGCCAAGATGGGACAGAAAAACTGCTTTTT
.	TRBV2	.	TRBJ2-7	CASSFQGSYEQYF	TGTGCCAGCAGTTTCCAGGGGAGTTACGAGCAGTACTTC
once	TRBV6-1	.	TRBJ2-7	CASSEAGRNYEQYF	TGTGCCAGCAGTGAAGCGGGGAGGAACTACGAGCAGTACTTC
.	TRBV28	TRBD1	TRBJ2-1	CASSLRQGQGGYNEQFF	TGTGCCAGCAGTTTACGCCAGGGACAGGGAGGCTACAATGAGCAGTTCTTC
.	TRBV4-2	.	TRBJ1-2	CASSQDEGDGYTF	TGTGCCAGCAGCCAAGATGAGGGGGATGGCTACACCTTC
.	TRBV5-1	TRBD1	TRBJ1-6	CASSPGQGNNSPLHF	TGCGCCAGCAGCCCGGGACAGGGGAATAATTCACCCCTCCACTTT
.	TRBV18	TRBD2	TRBJ2-7	CASSPGTRDYEQYF	TGTGCCAGCTCACCCGGGACTAGGGACTACGAGCAGTACTTC
.	TRBV15	TRBD1	TRBJ1-5	CATSRGQGMNQPQHF	TGTGCCACCAGCAGGGGACAGGGGATGAATCAGCCCCAGCATTTT
.	TRBV6-6	TRBD1	TRBJ1-1	CASLTGHTEAFF	TGTGCCAGCCTGACAGGGCACACTGAAGCTTTCTTT
once	TRBV28	TRBD1	TRBJ1-4	CASSFRDRDRARKLLF	TGTGCCAGCAGTTTTAGGGACCGGGACAGGGCTAGAAAACTGCTTTTT
.	TRBV28	TRBD2	TRBJ2-1	CASSTLSAGGAYNEQFF	TGTGCCAGCAGTACCCTATCAGCGGGAGGGGCCTACAATGAGCAGTTCTTC
.	TRBV12-3/TRBV12-4	.	TRBJ2-2	CASAYGLGGELFF	TGTGCCAGCGCGTACGGGTTAGGCGGGGAGCTGTTTTTT
.	TRBV6-6	.	TRBJ2-2	CASSLISSGYSNTGELFF	TGTGCCAGCAGTCTAATCTCATCAGGGTATTCGAACACCGGGGAGCTGTTTTTT
once	TRBV28	.	TRBJ1-2	CASSLWTGGSYGYTF	TGTGCCAGCAGTTTGTGGACTGGCGGATCCTATGGCTACACCTTC
.	TRBV12-3/TRBV12-4	.	TRBJ2-7	CASSFRTPVEQYF	TGTGCCAGCAGTTTTAGGACACCAGTCGAGCAGTACTTC
.	TRBV6-5	.	TRBJ1-1	CASERGGTRSEAFF	TGTGCCAGTGAAAGGGGGGGAACACGGTCTGAAGCTTTCTTT
.	TRBV5-8	.	TRBJ2-7	CASSGRDEQYF	TGTGCCAGCAGCGGCAGGGACGAGCAGTACTTC
.	TRBV18	.	TRBJ2-3	CASSPLGGGTDTQYF	TGTGCCAGCTCACCTTTAGGGGGGGGCACAGATACGCAGTATTTT